This T cell receptor (beta chain) stems from a study of PD-1 blockade in classical Hodgkin lymphoma. From germline, CDR1 is SGHRS and CDR2 YFSETQ. V was shortened by 4 bases and J by 4 bases, with 14 bases between the two germline ends. This CDR3 contains 14 residues. TCRdb keeps only in-frame clones here, not all; method: immunoSEQ multiplex PCR. The data contain 25,000 to 35,000 clones, roughly 80% of them singletons. Time point defined: cycle 4 day 1 (C4D1), after less than 7 weeks of nivolumab. Patients all relapsed after autologous stem cell transplantation, and there was variation in brentuximab vedotin exposure. Out of thawed PBMCs, magnetic negative selection purified CD4+ T cells.

The material was CD4+ T cells from blood, obtained before the fourth cycle of nivolumab. This clonotype originated in a human donor with classical Hodgkin lymphoma. The genes are TRBV5-1 and TRBJ1-1, with D maybe TRBD1 (5 bases). The DNA for the CDR3 is TGCGCCAGCAGCACTTCCGGGACTATCACTGAAGCTTTCTTT. It specifies CASSTSGTITEAFF.